This is a list of T cell receptor beta chains from one sample in a study of shared clonotypes between healthy human individuals. The repertoire was sequenced with immunoSEQ multiplex PCR; TCRdb's copy has only in-frame clones and lacks some. The sample carries roughly 2 million clones, approximately 94% recorded once. The sequencing sample was made of naive CD8+ T cells sorted from blood. The receptors were gathered from a young man in good health. CDR3s leave out the opening cysteine and the closing phenylalanine or tryptophan.

cdr3_aa v_call
ASSGQGIGNTEAF TRBV19
ASSLPGRTDTQY TRBV7-8
ASSFTAGLSAYEQY TRBV7-9
ASSINEKLF TRBV28
ASSLVWELGTDTQY TRBV7-2
AITAENTGELF TRBV10-3
ASSRTPSGDQETQY TRBV13
ASSLAGLAGAEQY TRBV7-9
ASSVGKGLSYEQY TRBV9
AWSVLAGSTDTQY TRBV30
ASSFWDGAFNEKLF TRBV7-9
ASSGRGAPGELF TRBV9
ASILSTDTQY TRBV6-1
ASSLGPGQGAKEQY TRBV27
ASNWAFGGNEQF TRBV27
ASSVAGDYGYT TRBV9
AIRDGGQETQY TRBV10-3
ASSPVNTGELF TRBV27
ATSPEGAGVGYEQY TRBV15
ASSWGASYEQY TRBV27
ASSFRLAGVSHTDTQY TRBV27
ASSDIRVWDTQY TRBV27
ASSSGHAFEQY TRBV4-1
SVDPDRGRETQY TRBV29-1
SVSGAVDEQY TRBV29-1
ASSTPWSGISTDTQY TRBV21-1
ASSEEAGLTLEQY TRBV2
SARGAYGYT TRBV20-1
ASSIGVLTEAF TRBV19
ASSQGGGVSNQPQH TRBV4-1
ASSSALAGGTSPTDTQY TRBV28
ASSLALEPPYEQY TRBV5-6
ASSFLGLAGELF TRBV7-2
ASSDGQGVRAYEQY TRBV6-1
AREAETGARPLH TRBV2
ASSPGTGDQPQH TRBV5-8
ASSVDGGRTDTQY TRBV9
ASSQDQRGGYEQF TRBV4-1
ASSTLETQY TRBV7-9
ASSVGTGTVGFDEQF TRBV9
ASRGYANYGYT TRBV5-6
ASSPTETQY TRBV7-8
ASSSRQGFDEQY TRBV5-1
ASSLNQGSYEQY TRBV5-6
ASSRTSLRTDTQY TRBV2
ATSRDRGGETQY TRBV15
ASSDSYYGYT TRBV2
ASSLIYSHEQY TRBV27
ASSQTGYGYT TRBV27
AISDPGGGSKGEQY TRBV10-3